This entry lists 8 T cell receptor beta chains sequenced from one sample in a study of immune cell composition in non-small cell lung cancer. The table came from immunoSEQ multiplex PCR; TCRdb's copy has only in-frame clones and leaves some out. The sample consists of over 5,000 clones, approximately 71% of them appearing once. Normal lung was taken at the farthest possible site, at least 3 cm from tumour. The sequencing sample was made of non-adjacent lung tissue. These receptors were collected from a human donor with non-small cell lung cancer.

The genes are TRBV30 and TRBJ1-1; D may be TRBD1 (6 bases). The V gene lost 8 bases and the J gene lost 8 bases, with 15 bases spanning the gap. Germline CDR1 and CDR2: GTSNPN and SVGIG (reference sequence). The CDR3 is 11 amino acids. CDR3 DNA sequence: TGTGCCGGACGCCGGACAGAAGAAGCTTTCTTT. The encoded protein is CAGRRTEEAFF.

V and J are TRBV2 and TRBJ2-7; D gene ambiguous. The CDR3 is 11 residues long. Trimming stripped 2 bases from V and 5 bases from J, with 4 bases between. The germline CDR1 and CDR2 sequences are SNHLY and FYNNEI. CDR3 residues: CASSESDEQYF. Written as DNA, the CDR3 is TGTGCCAGCAGTGAATCTGACGAGCAGTACTTC.

CDR3 region: CASSVSSEAFF. The CDR3 DNA sequence: TGTGCCAGCAGCGTATCGAGTGAAGCTTTCTTT. The chain couples TRBV5-5 to TRBJ1-1; D gene ambiguous. Germline CDR1 SGHKS, CDR2 YYEKEE (reference sequence). The V end was cut by 4 bases, the J end by 7 bases, with 8 bases between. The CDR3 is 11 amino acids.

V gene TRBV28 combines with J gene TRBJ2-3; tentative D call: TRBD2 (5 bases). Per germline, CDR1 MDHEN and CDR2 SYDVKM. Trimming removed 6 bases from V and 5 bases from J, with 15 bases in between. The CDR3 sequence is 14 residues long. The CDR3 protein is CASSTGFRGDTQYF. The DNA for the CDR3 is TGTGCCAGCAGCACGGGGTTTCGGGGAGATACGCAGTATTTT. Drawing the rest from reference TRBV28 and TRBJ2-3, the complete variable domain is DVKVTQSSRYLVKRTGEKVFLECVQDMDHENMFWYRQDPGLGLRLIYFSYDVKMKEKGDIPEGYSVSREKKERFSLILESASTNQTSMYLCASSTGFRGDTQYFGPGTRLTVL.

DNA of the CDR3: TGTGCCAGCAGGCCCTCCGTGACAGGGGGCTACGAGCAGTACTTC. Translating gives CASRPSVTGGYEQYF. The rearrangement uses TRBV27 and TRBJ2-7; 9 nucleotides match TRBD1. Germline V gene sequence: CDR1 MNHEY, CDR2 SMNVEV (reference sequence). The CDR3 totals 15 residues. V shed 6 bases, J shed 3 bases, and the junction held 9 bases outside the gene matches.

The chain links TRBV5-1 to TRBJ1-1; 7 bases match TRBD1. The germline V gene has CDR1 SGHRS and CDR2 YFSETQ. The ends lost 2 bases at V and 4 bases at J; junction bases unmatched: 8. The CDR3 length is 15 residues. CDR3 nucleotides: TGCGCCAGCAGCTTCGGACAGGTTGAGGCCACTGAAGCTTTCTTT. Translated, it gives CASSFGQVEATEAFF.

The chain has TRBV5-1 and TRBJ2-5, with D tentatively TRBD1 (6 bases). From germline, CDR1 is SGHRS and CDR2 YFSETQ. V gave up 4 bases and J gave up 5 bases, with 12 bases separating them. The CDR3 consists of 13 residues. CDR3 DNA: TGCGCCAGCAGCGCTACAGGGTGGGAGACCCAGTACTTC. Protein sequence: CASSATGWETQYF.

DNA for the CDR3: TGTGCCAGCAGCTTTACTAGCGGGCCCACAGATACGCAGTATTTT. Translated, it gives CASSFTSGPTDTQYF. The chain combines TRBV7-9 with TRBJ2-3; 9 bases match TRBD2. The V gene's germline CDR1 is SEHNR and CDR2 FQNEAQ (reference sequence). V shed 3 bases, J shed 2 bases, and the junction held 3 bases outside the gene matches. The CDR3 consists of 15 residues.